These 26 T cell receptor beta chains were sequenced from one sample in a study of shared clonotypes between healthy human individuals. Assay used: immunoSEQ multiplex PCR; TCRdb lists only in-frame clones, some missing. This sample has about 600,000 clones, with about 97% found just once. Source material: naive CD4+ T cells sorted from blood. As to subset: CD45RA+ positively selected. The source of these receptors is a woman in her 30s in good health.

The CDR3 DNA sequence: TGTGCCAGCAGTGAACAGGGGGCGATTGTCACTGAAGCTTTCTTT. Its translation: CASSEQGAIVTEAFF. The chain recombines TRBV6-1 with TRBJ1-1; 8 nucleotides agree with TRBD1. V lost 2 bases and J lost 4; bases outside the gene matches: 6. The CDR3 runs to 15 residues. CDR1 MNHNS and CDR2 SASEGT come from the germline V gene.

The chain uses TRBV5-1 and TRBJ2-3; 7 bases fit TRBD2. After removal of 0 bases from V and 5 bases from J, the junction contained 6 bases not matched to a gene. Germline CDR1 SGHRS, CDR2 YFSETQ. The CDR3 loop spans 15 amino acids. The CDR3 DNA follows: TGCGCCAGCAGCTTGGCTCCGGGAGGAGTAGATACGCAGTATTTT. It encodes CASSLAPGGVDTQYF.

The count of this clone is one. The chain uses TRBV4-1 and TRBJ2-3, with D perhaps TRBD2 (6 bases). CDR3 size: 19 residues. Trimming took off 4 bases at V and 1 base at J, with 24 bases between the two ends. From germline, CDR1 is MGHRA and CDR2 YSYEKL. In nucleotides, the CDR3 is TGCGCCAGCAGCCCCAGATCTTTTTTGGGGGGTCGAGGCACAGATACGCAGTATTTT. This sequence encodes CASSPRSFLGGRGTDTQYF.

The chain links TRBV6-4 to TRBJ2-2; 12 nucleotides match TRBD2. CDR3 length equals 16 residues. Looked up from germline, CDR1 is MRHNA and CDR2 is SNTAGT. V shed 8 bases, J shed 0 bases, and the junction held 4 bases outside the gene matches. CDR3 sequence: CASRLAGETNTGELFF. CDR3 nucleotide sequence: TGTGCCAGCCGACTAGCGGGAGAAACGAACACCGGGGAGCTGTTTTTT.

The chain links TRBV19 to TRBJ2-1; D is unresolved. The germline gives CDR1 LNHDA, CDR2 SQIVND (reference sequence). Trimming cost V 5 bases and J 7 bases, with 15 bases left between them. The CDR3 contains 14 residues. The CDR3 protein is CASSPPRARNEQFF. CDR3 DNA sequence: TGTGCCAGTAGTCCGCCCCGAGCCCGGAATGAGCAGTTCTTC.

The CDR3 DNA reads as TGCGCCAGCAGACCCGACAGGACCGCGGGGGAGCAGTACTTC. This sequence encodes CASRPDRTAGEQYF. The rearrangement links TRBV10-1 to TRBJ2-7; D could derive from TRBD1 or TRBD2 (6 bases each). This CDR3 region has 14 residues. CDR1 is WNHNN and CDR2 is SYGVQD in the germline V gene (reference sequence). The V gene lost 6 bases and the J gene lost 7 bases, with 19 bases spanning the gap.

This clone was counted once. This chain uses TRBV25-1 with TRBJ2-1; 9 bases align to TRBD1. CDR1 is MGHDK and CDR2 is SYGVNS in the germline V gene. The CDR3 is made up of 15 amino acids. J gave up 4 bases and V 4 bases, and 5 bases lay outside the gene matches. The CDR3 nucleotides read TGTGCCAGCAGTGCCGCCGGGACAGGGTACAATGAGCAGTTCTTC. Translation: CASSAAGTGYNEQFF.

V is TRBV28 and J is TRBJ2-1; possibly TRBD1 or TRBD2 for D (5 bases each). V gave up 6 bases and J gave up 8 bases, with 23 bases separating them. Germline lookup yields CDR1 MDHEN and CDR2 SYDVKM. The CDR3 runs to 16 residues. The CDR3 DNA follows: TGTGCCAGCAGACCCCCGGGGCCGCAGCGGTGGGATGAGCAGTTCTTC. This sequence encodes CASRPPGPQRWDEQFF.

The rearrangement joins TRBV6-6 to TRBJ1-1; unclear D gene. The CDR3 runs 14 residues. The germline V gene has CDR1 MNHNY and CDR2 SVGAGI (reference sequence). Trimming removed 0 bases from V and 0 bases from J, with 5 bases in between. The CDR3 protein is CASSYSDLNTEAFF. Written as DNA, the CDR3 is TGTGCCAGCAGTTACTCGGACCTGAACACTGAAGCTTTCTTT.

The sample holds one count of this clone. The chain is built from TRBV28 and TRBJ1-5; 7 bases agree with TRBD1. The CDR3 covers 14 residues. The V gene's germline CDR1 is MDHEN and CDR2 SYDVKM. V lost 4 bases to trimming and J lost 4 bases; unmatched junction nucleotides: 4. The CDR3 nucleotides read TGTGCCAGCAGTTGGGACAGAATGAATCAGCCCCAGCATTTT. This codes for CASSWDRMNQPQHF.

The J gene is TRBJ1-4, the V gene TRBV19; 7 nucleotides match TRBD1. Germline V gene data show CDR1 as LNHDA and CDR2 as SQIVND (reference sequence). The CDR3 totals 14 residues. The ends lost 9 bases at V and 4 bases at J; junction bases unmatched: 8. The CDR3 loop reads CASRGSTFNEKLFF. The CDR3 DNA reads TGTGCCAGCAGGGGGTCGACTTTTAATGAAAAACTGTTTTTT.

The V and J genes are TRBV6-6 and TRBJ2-4, with a weak D call TRBD2 (6 bases). Germline assignment: CDR1 MNHNY and CDR2 SVGAGI (reference sequence). This CDR3 is 16 amino acids long. V was trimmed by 6 bases and J by 0 bases, leaving 15 bases between them. The CDR3 region is CASSHGEVLAKNIQYF. CDR3 DNA: TGTGCCAGCAGCCACGGGGAGGTCCTAGCCAAAAACATTCAGTACTTC.

The chain combines TRBV5-4 with TRBJ2-3; TRBD1 agrees at 9 bases. The germline V gene has CDR1 SGHNT and CDR2 YYREEE (reference sequence). Losses at the gene ends were 4 bases for V and 3 bases for J; bases not matched to a gene: 9. The CDR3 covers 16 residues. CDR3 DNA sequence: TGTGCCAGCAGCACCCCGGGACAGGGCGCGACAGATACGCAGTATTTT. Translated: CASSTPGQGATDTQYF.

The rearrangement links TRBV5-5 to TRBJ1-5; D might be TRBD1 (5 bases). Germline V lookup: CDR1 SGHKS, CDR2 YYEKEE (reference sequence). V was cut by 2 bases and J by 7 bases, with 10 bases left in between. The CDR3 has 13 residues. CDR3 in amino acids: CASSLGARQPQHF. CDR3 DNA: TGTGCCAGCAGCTTAGGGGCTCGGCAGCCCCAGCATTTT.

This rearrangement joins TRBV28 to TRBJ1-4; no firm D call. Germline lookup yields CDR1 MDHEN and CDR2 SYDVKM. Deletions cut 6 bases from V and 8 bases from J, with 13 bases between. This CDR3 contains 13 residues. CDR3 coding DNA: TGTGCCAGCAGACCGACCCAAGGGGAAAAACTGTTTTTT. Translated: CASRPTQGEKLFF.

The chain recombines TRBV4-1 with TRBJ1-3; possibly TRBD1 for D (5 bases). The CDR3 is 16 residues long. V was clipped by 1 base and J by 3 bases, with 13 bases between them. The germline V gene encodes CDR1 MGHRA and CDR2 YSYEKL. The CDR3 coding sequence is TGCGCCAGCAGCCAAGTTCAGGGTTCGGATGGAAACACCATATATTTT. Residues: CASSQVQGSDGNTIYF.

The V call is TRBV28, the J call TRBJ1-3; D call uncertain. This CDR3 is built from 15 residues. The V gene lost 1 base and the J gene lost 0 bases, with 7 bases spanning the gap. CDR1 is MDHEN and CDR2 is SYDVKM in the germline V gene. The CDR3 DNA follows: TGTGCCAGCAGTTTATTAGGAGCCTCTGGAAACACCATATATTTT. Its translation is CASSLLGASGNTIYF.

This chain connects TRBV25-1 to TRBJ2-1; TRBD2 matches at 11 bases. CDR3 length: 16 residues. V was clipped by 8 bases and J by 6 bases; unmatched bases: 12. Germline V gene data show CDR1 as MGHDK and CDR2 as SYGVNS. The CDR3 nucleotides read TGTGCCAGCGGCACTAGCGGGAGCTCAGCCTTCAATGAGCAGTTCTTC. Its translation is CASGTSGSSAFNEQFF.

The rearrangement uses TRBV9 and TRBJ1-4; no firm D call. This CDR3 spans 14 amino acids. Deletions cut 2 bases from V and 7 bases from J, with 12 bases between. Germline values: CDR1 SGDLS, CDR2 YYNGEE. The CDR3 region has the DNA TGTGCCAGCAGCGTCCGGGAAGACTCTGAAAAACTGTTTTTT. Amino acid sequence: CASSVREDSEKLFF.

The J gene is TRBJ2-1, the V gene TRBV27; TRBD2 agrees at 14 bases. The J segment lost 0 bases and the V segment lost 6 bases, leaving 10 bases of the junction unmatched. Per germline, CDR1 MNHEY and CDR2 SMNVEV (reference sequence). This CDR3 comprises 19 residues. The CDR3 reads CASRTPGLAGAASYNEQFF. For the CDR3, the DNA is TGTGCCAGCAGGACTCCGGGACTAGCGGGAGCCGCCTCCTACAATGAGCAGTTCTTC.

The V and J genes are TRBV30 and TRBJ1-5; a possible D gene is TRBD1 (5 bases). The CDR3 is 15 residues long. Germline CDR1 reads GTSNPN; CDR2 reads SVGIG (reference sequence). Trimming removed 0 bases from V and 2 bases from J, with 11 bases in between. CDR3 in amino acids: CAWSVRRAGNQPQHF. DNA of the CDR3: TGTGCCTGGAGTGTTCGCAGGGCGGGCAATCAGCCCCAGCATTTT.

This chain connects TRBV19 to TRBJ1-2; D not resolved. V was pared by 6 bases and J by 5 bases, with 19 bases between. The CDR3 is 15 amino acids. Germline CDR1 is LNHDA and CDR2 is SQIVND (reference sequence). This chain's CDR3 is CASRLGGKRLYGYTF. The CDR3 DNA is TGTGCCAGTAGACTCGGAGGGAAGAGGCTTTATGGCTACACCTTC.

This sequence joins TRBV6-6 and TRBJ2-1, with 8 positions matching TRBD2. The junction had 6 bases not matched to a gene; V was cut back by 5 bases and J by 0 bases. Germline V gene sequence: CDR1 MNHNY, CDR2 SVGAGI (reference sequence). This CDR3 is 16 amino acids long. The CDR3 loop is CASSTTSGSSYNEQFF. The CDR3 bases are TGTGCCAGCAGTACCACTAGCGGAAGCTCCTACAATGAGCAGTTCTTC.

The V gene is TRBV27, the J gene TRBJ1-3, with 8 bases identical to TRBD1. This CDR3 has 16 amino acids. The germline CDR1 and CDR2 sequences are MNHEY and SMNVEV (reference sequence). V was clipped by 4 bases and J by 1 base; unmatched bases: 6. The CDR3 DNA is TGTGCCAGCAGTTCCGGACAGGGAGCTTCTGGAAACACCATATATTTT. Translation: CASSSGQGASGNTIYF.

V and J are TRBV29-1 and TRBJ2-5; TRBD2 might be the D (5 bases). Per the germline V gene, CDR1 is SQVTM and CDR2 is ANQGSEA. Trimming left V 4 bases short and J 0 bases short, with 12 bases between. CDR3 size: 14 residues. The CDR3: CSVASGAYQETQYF. As DNA, the CDR3 is TGCAGCGTTGCGAGCGGTGCGTACCAAGAGACCCAGTACTTC.

The V gene is TRBV5-1, the J gene TRBJ2-2; 9 bases align to TRBD2. CDR3 length: 15 residues. In germline, CDR1 is SGHRS, CDR2 YFSETQ. J lost 6 bases, V lost 1 base, and 4 bases had no gene match. In DNA form, the CDR3 reads TGCGCCAGCAGCTTGATAGCGGGAGCATCCGGGGAGCTGTTTTTT. Translated: CASSLIAGASGELFF.